This is a list of T cell receptor beta chains from one sample in a study of blood T cell repertoires in COVID-19. TCRdb's copy holds only in-frame clones and misses some; the assay was immunoSEQ multiplex PCR. Of 150,000 to 200,000 clones listed, 80% to 85% are singletons. The source material was peripheral blood. These receptors originate from a woman aged 30 to 39 with acute or convalescent COVID-19. Both conserved end residues are part of each CDR3. A D gene is named only where the DNA matches it firmly. Expanded clones get a size class; other rows say once, few or many, or leave the size out.

cdr3_nt: TGTGCCAGCAGCCCTACCGGGACAGGGCGCGCTTTCTTT
cdr3_aa: CASSPTGTGRAFF
d_call: TRBD1
clone_size: NA
j_call: TRBJ1-1
v_call: TRBV7-9

cdr3_nt: TGTGCCAGTAGTATAGGGCTCGGCGGGGCCAAAAACATTCAGTACTTC
cdr3_aa: CASSIGLGGAKNIQYF
d_call: NA
clone_size: NA
j_call: TRBJ2-4
v_call: TRBV19

cdr3_nt: TGCAGTGCTAGGAGAGGGTCACCCCTCCACTTT
cdr3_aa: CSARRGSPLHF
d_call: NA
clone_size: NA
j_call: TRBJ1-6
v_call: TRBV20-1

cdr3_nt: TGTGCCAGCACCCCAATAAGAACAGGATTTTCGAACACTGAAGCTTTCTTT
cdr3_aa: CASTPIRTGFSNTEAFF
d_call: NA
clone_size: NA
j_call: TRBJ1-1
v_call: TRBV6-2/TRBV6-3

cdr3_nt: TGTGCCAGCAGCGTAGGGGACAGGCCTAACTATGGCTACACCTTC
cdr3_aa: CASSVGDRPNYGYTF
d_call: TRBD1
clone_size: NA
j_call: TRBJ1-2
v_call: TRBV9

cdr3_nt: TGTGCCAGTTCCGTGACAGAGCCCTATAATTCACCCCTCCACTTT
cdr3_aa: CASSVTEPYNSPLHF
d_call: NA
clone_size: NA
j_call: TRBJ1-6
v_call: TRBV19

cdr3_nt: TGTGCCAGCAGCGCGACCGGGAGCTCCTATAATTCACCCCTCCACTTT
cdr3_aa: CASSATGSSYNSPLHF
d_call: NA
clone_size: few
j_call: TRBJ1-6
v_call: TRBV7-9

cdr3_nt: TGCGCCAGCAGCGGGGTGACTAGCGGGAGGCTCGGTCGGATGTTCTTC
cdr3_aa: CASSGVTSGRLGRMFF
d_call: TRBD2
clone_size: NA
j_call: TRBJ2-1
v_call: TRBV5-1

cdr3_nt: TGTGCCAGTAGTAAACTAGCGGGCGGAGAGCAGTACTTC
cdr3_aa: CASSKLAGGEQYF
d_call: TRBD2
clone_size: NA
j_call: TRBJ2-7
v_call: TRBV19

cdr3_nt: TGTGCCAGCAGTTTGGAGGTGGGTGAAAAACTGTTTTTT
cdr3_aa: CASSLEVGEKLFF
d_call: NA
clone_size: NA
j_call: TRBJ1-4
v_call: TRBV27

cdr3_nt: TGTGCCAGCACCCTTGGGGGGGGCAACTCCTACGAGCAGTACTTC
cdr3_aa: CASTLGGGNSYEQYF
d_call: NA
clone_size: NA
j_call: TRBJ2-7
v_call: TRBV6-6

cdr3_nt: TGTGCCAGCAGTGCGGCAGGGGTTAATGAAAAACTGTTTTTT
cdr3_aa: CASSAAGVNEKLFF
d_call: NA
clone_size: NA
j_call: TRBJ1-4
v_call: TRBV2

cdr3_nt: TGTGCCAGCAGCTTGGACGACAGGTTTTATGGCTACACCTTC
cdr3_aa: CASSLDDRFYGYTF
d_call: NA
clone_size: NA
j_call: TRBJ1-2
v_call: TRBV5-4

cdr3_nt: TGTGCCAGCAGCTTAGATGGCAGGGCTTCAAACTATGGCTACACCTTC
cdr3_aa: CASSLDGRASNYGYTF
d_call: NA
clone_size: NA
j_call: TRBJ1-2
v_call: TRBV7-2

cdr3_nt: TGTGCCAGCTCCCCGACTAGCGGGGCCTACGAGCAGTACTTC
cdr3_aa: CASSPTSGAYEQYF
d_call: TRBD2
clone_size: NA
j_call: TRBJ2-7
v_call: TRBV18

cdr3_nt: TGCAGTGCCAGTCTAGATGGCGGGGCCGTTGAAAGTATTCAGTACTTC
cdr3_aa: CSASLDGGAVESIQYF
d_call: NA
clone_size: NA
j_call: TRBJ2-4
v_call: TRBV20-1

cdr3_nt: TGTGCCAGCAGTGAGGGACAGGGGGGAATGCAGTACTTC
cdr3_aa: CASSEGQGGMQYF
d_call: TRBD1
clone_size: NA
j_call: TRBJ2-7
v_call: TRBV6-1

cdr3_nt: TGTGCCAGCACCCGGACAGGTTCCTACGAGCAGTACTTC
cdr3_aa: CASTRTGSYEQYF
d_call: TRBD1
clone_size: NA
j_call: TRBJ2-7
v_call: TRBV3-1/TRBV3-2

cdr3_nt: TGTGCCAGCACTCTTGTCAGGGGCCCTACTGAAGCTTTCTTT
cdr3_aa: CASTLVRGPTEAFF
d_call: NA
clone_size: once
j_call: TRBJ1-1
v_call: TRBV14

cdr3_nt: TGTGCCAGCAGCGTAGATGGCCTCTCGAACACTGAAGCTTTCTTT
cdr3_aa: CASSVDGLSNTEAFF
d_call: NA
clone_size: NA
j_call: TRBJ1-1
v_call: TRBV9

cdr3_nt: TGCGCCAGCAGCTTGGAACCAGGGCACTATGGCTACACCTTC
cdr3_aa: CASSLEPGHYGYTF
d_call: NA
clone_size: NA
j_call: TRBJ1-2
v_call: TRBV5-1

cdr3_nt: TGTGCCAGCAGCAAAGAGGGGACAGGGAGAAGGCAGCCCCAGCATTTT
cdr3_aa: CASSKEGTGRRQPQHF
d_call: NA
clone_size: NA
j_call: TRBJ1-5
v_call: TRBV21-1

cdr3_nt: TGTGCCAGCAGCCAAGCCCTCCGGGAGGGCCATGATGAGCAGTTCTTC
cdr3_aa: CASSQALREGHDEQFF
d_call: TRBD2
clone_size: NA
j_call: TRBJ2-1
v_call: TRBV4-2

cdr3_nt: TGTGCCAGCAGCTTAGGACCGGGTCTCTCTGGAAACACCATATATTTT
cdr3_aa: CASSLGPGLSGNTIYF
d_call: NA
clone_size: NA
j_call: TRBJ1-3
v_call: TRBV7-2

cdr3_nt: TGTGCCAGCAGTGAGATTGGACTAGCGGGAGAGGCCGGGGAGCTGTTTTTT
cdr3_aa: CASSEIGLAGEAGELFF
d_call: TRBD2
clone_size: NA
j_call: TRBJ2-2
v_call: TRBV2

cdr3_nt: TGTGCCAGCAGCCCCGGGGCAGGAGGAGGGACTGAAGCTTTCTTT
cdr3_aa: CASSPGAGGGTEAFF
d_call: NA
clone_size: NA
j_call: TRBJ1-1
v_call: TRBV7-9

cdr3_nt: TGTGCCAGCAGCTCCCTAGCGGGAGTAGTTGTAGGCACCGGGGAGCTGTTTTTT
cdr3_aa: CASSSLAGVVVGTGELFF
d_call: TRBD2
clone_size: NA
j_call: TRBJ2-2
v_call: TRBV7-9

cdr3_nt: TGTGCCAGCAGCCCCGGGGGGTCCTACAATGAGCAGTTCTTC
cdr3_aa: CASSPGGSYNEQFF
d_call: TRBD2
clone_size: NA
j_call: TRBJ2-1
v_call: TRBV7-7

cdr3_nt: TGTGCCAGTAGTATTCGACCAGGGGCAAGTGAAAAACTGTTTTTT
cdr3_aa: CASSIRPGASEKLFF
d_call: NA
clone_size: few
j_call: TRBJ1-4
v_call: TRBV19

cdr3_nt: TGTGCCAGCAGGATAGGGGTTAGGACATACAATGAGCAGTTCTTC
cdr3_aa: CASRIGVRTYNEQFF
d_call: NA
clone_size: NA
j_call: TRBJ2-1
v_call: TRBV27

cdr3_nt: TGCGCCAGCAGCTGGGGGGTCAAGGATAACTATGGCTACACCTTC
cdr3_aa: CASSWGVKDNYGYTF
d_call: NA
clone_size: NA
j_call: TRBJ1-2
v_call: TRBV5-1

cdr3_nt: TGTGCCAGCAGCTTAGCGCCGGGACAACGGGAAGCTTTCTTT
cdr3_aa: CASSLAPGQREAFF
d_call: NA
clone_size: NA
j_call: TRBJ1-1
v_call: TRBV7-8

cdr3_nt: TGTGCCTCAAGTCAAGGGGACAGGGCCCAAGAGACCCAGTACTTC
cdr3_aa: CASSQGDRAQETQYF
d_call: TRBD1
clone_size: NA
j_call: TRBJ2-5
v_call: TRBV24-1

cdr3_nt: TGTGCCAGCAGCTTAGAACTAGCGGATCGGGAGACCCAGTACTTC
cdr3_aa: CASSLELADRETQYF
d_call: TRBD2
clone_size: NA
j_call: TRBJ2-5
v_call: TRBV11-2

cdr3_nt: TGTGCCACCATACCGGGACAGGAGAACACTGAAGCTTTCTTT
cdr3_aa: CATIPGQENTEAFF
d_call: TRBD1
clone_size: NA
j_call: TRBJ1-1
v_call: TRBV15

cdr3_nt: TGTGCCAGCAGTTCGCAGGGGTTGAATACGCAGTATTTT
cdr3_aa: CASSSQGLNTQYF
d_call: NA
clone_size: NA
j_call: TRBJ2-3
v_call: TRBV28

cdr3_nt: TGTGCCAGCAGCCCCGGGTCAGTTATGCTGGGCACTGAAGCTTTCTTT
cdr3_aa: CASSPGSVMLGTEAFF
d_call: NA
clone_size: NA
j_call: TRBJ1-1
v_call: TRBV5-6

cdr3_nt: TGCAGCGTCCAAGAGCGGGGTGAGCAGTTCTTC
cdr3_aa: CSVQERGEQFF
d_call: TRBD2
clone_size: NA
j_call: TRBJ2-1
v_call: TRBV29-1

cdr3_nt: TGTGCCAGCAGTTACGGACAGGATAGCAATCAGCCCCAGCATTTT
cdr3_aa: CASSYGQDSNQPQHF
d_call: TRBD1
clone_size: few
j_call: TRBJ1-5
v_call: TRBV6-6

cdr3_nt: TGTGCCAGCAGCCATCCCGGGACAGGGTTCCACGTCCTGACTTTC
cdr3_aa: CASSHPGTGFHVLTF
d_call: TRBD1
clone_size: NA
j_call: TRBJ2-6
v_call: TRBV5-6

cdr3_nt: TGTGCCAGCAGACCTGGACTTTTCACTGAAGCTTTCTTT
cdr3_aa: CASRPGLFTEAFF
d_call: NA
clone_size: NA
j_call: TRBJ1-1
v_call: TRBV12-3/TRBV12-4

cdr3_nt: TGTGCCAGTAGTATAGATCGCCGGGGTTTCTACAATGAGCAGTTCTTC
cdr3_aa: CASSIDRRGFYNEQFF
d_call: NA
clone_size: NA
j_call: TRBJ2-1
v_call: TRBV19

cdr3_nt: TGTGCCAGCAGCCAGACTAGCGGTGGCGGGAACTTC
cdr3_aa: CASSQTSGGGNF
d_call: TRBD2
clone_size: NA
j_call: TRBJ2-7
v_call: TRBV6-5

cdr3_nt: TGTGCCTGGACCCCACCGGGACTGCTAACCCCCTACGAGCAGTACTTC
cdr3_aa: CAWTPPGLLTPYEQYF
d_call: NA
clone_size: NA
j_call: TRBJ2-7
v_call: TRBV30

cdr3_nt: TGTGCCAGCAGCAACTACGGGGGCACTGAAGCTTTCTTT
cdr3_aa: CASSNYGGTEAFF
d_call: NA
clone_size: NA
j_call: TRBJ1-1
v_call: TRBV5-4

cdr3_nt: TGTGCCAGCAGGGAAGGGGAGGGCAATGAGCAGTTCTTC
cdr3_aa: CASREGEGNEQFF
d_call: NA
clone_size: NA
j_call: TRBJ2-1
v_call: TRBV21-1

cdr3_nt: TGTGCCAGCAGCTTAAGGGAGAGGAACTACGAGCAGTACTTC
cdr3_aa: CASSLRERNYEQYF
d_call: NA
clone_size: NA
j_call: TRBJ2-7
v_call: TRBV7-2

cdr3_nt: TGTGCCAGCAGTCTAATACAGGGAATGGATGGCTACACCTTC
cdr3_aa: CASSLIQGMDGYTF
d_call: NA
clone_size: NA
j_call: TRBJ1-2
v_call: TRBV28